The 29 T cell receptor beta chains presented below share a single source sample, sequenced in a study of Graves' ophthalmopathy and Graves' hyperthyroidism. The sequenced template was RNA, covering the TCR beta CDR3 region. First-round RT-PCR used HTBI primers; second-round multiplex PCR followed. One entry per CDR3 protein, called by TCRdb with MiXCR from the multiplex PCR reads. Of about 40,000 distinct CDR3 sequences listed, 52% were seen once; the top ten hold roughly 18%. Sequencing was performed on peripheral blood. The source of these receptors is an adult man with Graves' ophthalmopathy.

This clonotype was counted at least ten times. Here the CDR3 reads CASRYSPGYEQYF. As DNA, the CDR3 is TGTGCCAGCAGGTACTCCCCGGGCTACGAGCAGTACTTC. The V call is TRBV27, the J call TRBJ2-7; D gene unclear. This CDR3 is built from 13 residues. In germline, CDR1 is MNHEY, CDR2 SMNVEV (reference sequence). Trimming removed 6 bases at V and 3 bases at J, with 12 bases between.

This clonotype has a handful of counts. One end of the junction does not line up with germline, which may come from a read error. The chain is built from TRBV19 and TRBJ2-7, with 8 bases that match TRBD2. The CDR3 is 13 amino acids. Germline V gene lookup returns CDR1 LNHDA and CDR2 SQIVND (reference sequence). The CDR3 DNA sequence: TGTGCCAGTAGTACGGGACTAGAAGAGCCACGACGCTTC. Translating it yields CASSTGLEEPRRF.

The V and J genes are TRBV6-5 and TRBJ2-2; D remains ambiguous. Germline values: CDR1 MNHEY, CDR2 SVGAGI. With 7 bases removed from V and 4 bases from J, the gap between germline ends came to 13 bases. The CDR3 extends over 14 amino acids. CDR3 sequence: CASKVDGITGELFF. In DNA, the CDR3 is TGTGCCAGCAAAGTCGACGGTATCACCGGGGAGCTGTTTTTT.

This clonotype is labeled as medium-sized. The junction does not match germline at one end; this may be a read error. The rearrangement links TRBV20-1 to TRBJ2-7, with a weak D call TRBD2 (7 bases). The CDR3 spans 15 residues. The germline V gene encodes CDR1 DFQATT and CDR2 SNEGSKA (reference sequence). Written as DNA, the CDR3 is TGCAGTGCAAGAGGGGGGGCGCAGGGTTCCTACGAGCAGTACTTC. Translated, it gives CSARGGAQGSYEQYF.

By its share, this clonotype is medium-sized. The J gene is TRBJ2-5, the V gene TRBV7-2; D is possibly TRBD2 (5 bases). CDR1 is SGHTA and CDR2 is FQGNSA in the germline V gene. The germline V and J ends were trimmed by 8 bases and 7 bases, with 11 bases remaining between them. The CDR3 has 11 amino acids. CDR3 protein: CASSPGGTQYF. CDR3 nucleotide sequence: TGTGCCAGCTCCCCAGGAGGGACCCAGTACTTC.

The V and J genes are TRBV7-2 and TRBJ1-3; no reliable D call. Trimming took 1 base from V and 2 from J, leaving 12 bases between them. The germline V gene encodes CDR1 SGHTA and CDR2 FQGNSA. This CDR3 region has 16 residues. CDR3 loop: CASSLVPGNAGNTIYF. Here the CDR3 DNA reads TGTGCCAGCAGCTTAGTTCCGGGGAATGCTGGAAACACCATATATTTT. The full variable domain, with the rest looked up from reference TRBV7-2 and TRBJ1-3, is GAGVSQSPSNKVTEKGKDVELRCDPISGHTALYWYRQSLGQGLEFLIYFQGNSAPDKSGLPSDRFSAERTGGSVSTLTIQRTQQEDSAVYLCASSLVPGNAGNTIYFGEGSWLTVV.

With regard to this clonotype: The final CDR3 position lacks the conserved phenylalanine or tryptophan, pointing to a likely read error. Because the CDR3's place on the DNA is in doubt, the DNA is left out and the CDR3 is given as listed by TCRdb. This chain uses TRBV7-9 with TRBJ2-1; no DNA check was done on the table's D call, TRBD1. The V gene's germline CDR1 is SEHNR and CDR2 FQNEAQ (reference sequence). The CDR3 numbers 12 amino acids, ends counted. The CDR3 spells CASSEGRGPPFY.

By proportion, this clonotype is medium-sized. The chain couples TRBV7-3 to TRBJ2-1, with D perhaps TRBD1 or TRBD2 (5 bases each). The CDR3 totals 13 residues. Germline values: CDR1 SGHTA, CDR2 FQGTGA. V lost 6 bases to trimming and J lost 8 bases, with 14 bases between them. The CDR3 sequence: CASRRNQGHEQFF. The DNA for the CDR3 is TGTGCCAGCAGGCGAAATCAGGGACATGAGCAGTTCTTC.

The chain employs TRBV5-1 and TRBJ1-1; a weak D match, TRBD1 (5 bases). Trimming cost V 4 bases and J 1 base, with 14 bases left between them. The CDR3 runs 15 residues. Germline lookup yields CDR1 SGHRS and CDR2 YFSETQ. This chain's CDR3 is CASSPEGRGNTEAFF. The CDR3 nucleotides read TGCGCCAGCAGCCCGGAGGGGCGGGGGAACACTGAAGCTTTCTTT.

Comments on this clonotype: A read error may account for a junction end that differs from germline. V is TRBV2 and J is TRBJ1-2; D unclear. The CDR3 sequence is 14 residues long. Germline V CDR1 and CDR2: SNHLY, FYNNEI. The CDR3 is CASRSAARHYGYTF. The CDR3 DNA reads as TGTGCCAGCAGGTCAGCGGCCAGGCACTATGGGTACACCTTC.

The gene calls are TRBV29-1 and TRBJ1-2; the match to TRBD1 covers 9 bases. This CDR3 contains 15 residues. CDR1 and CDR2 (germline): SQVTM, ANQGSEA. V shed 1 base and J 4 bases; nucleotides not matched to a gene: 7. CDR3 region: CSVEGGQGSSYGYTF. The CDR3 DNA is TGCAGCGTTGAAGGAGGACAGGGGAGTAGCTATGGCTACACCTTC.

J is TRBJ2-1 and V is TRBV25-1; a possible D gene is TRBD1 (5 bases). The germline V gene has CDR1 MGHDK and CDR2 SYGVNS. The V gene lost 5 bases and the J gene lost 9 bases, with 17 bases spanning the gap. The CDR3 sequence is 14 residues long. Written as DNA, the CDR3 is TGTGCCAGCAGTCCATTTCGCTCGCAGGGTGAGCAGTTCTTC. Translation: CASSPFRSQGEQFF.

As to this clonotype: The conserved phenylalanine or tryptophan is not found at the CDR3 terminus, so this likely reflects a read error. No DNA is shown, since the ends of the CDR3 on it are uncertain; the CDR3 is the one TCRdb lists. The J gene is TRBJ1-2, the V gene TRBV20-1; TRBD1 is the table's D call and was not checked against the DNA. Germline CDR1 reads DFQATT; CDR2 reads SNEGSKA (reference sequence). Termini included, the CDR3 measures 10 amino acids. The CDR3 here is CSARVGVDAA.

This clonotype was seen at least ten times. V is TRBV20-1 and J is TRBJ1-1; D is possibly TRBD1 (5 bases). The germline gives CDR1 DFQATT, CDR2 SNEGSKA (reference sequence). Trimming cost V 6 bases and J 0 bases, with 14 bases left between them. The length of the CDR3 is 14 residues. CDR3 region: CSARRRGLNTEAFF. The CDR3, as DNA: TGCAGTGCCCGACGTCGGGGGTTGAACACTGAAGCTTTCTTT.

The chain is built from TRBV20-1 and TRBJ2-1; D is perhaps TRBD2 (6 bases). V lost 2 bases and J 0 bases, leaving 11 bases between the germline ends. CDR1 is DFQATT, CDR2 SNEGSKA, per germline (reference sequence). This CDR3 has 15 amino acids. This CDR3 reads CSARSAGISYNEQFF. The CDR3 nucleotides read TGCAGTGCTAGATCAGCGGGTATCTCCTACAATGAGCAGTTCTTC.

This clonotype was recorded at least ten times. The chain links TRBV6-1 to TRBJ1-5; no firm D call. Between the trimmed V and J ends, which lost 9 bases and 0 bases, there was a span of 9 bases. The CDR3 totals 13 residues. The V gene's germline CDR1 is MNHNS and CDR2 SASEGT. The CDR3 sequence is CASAGDSNQPQHF. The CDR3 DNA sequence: TGTGCCAGTGCCGGAGATAGCAATCAGCCCCAGCATTTT.

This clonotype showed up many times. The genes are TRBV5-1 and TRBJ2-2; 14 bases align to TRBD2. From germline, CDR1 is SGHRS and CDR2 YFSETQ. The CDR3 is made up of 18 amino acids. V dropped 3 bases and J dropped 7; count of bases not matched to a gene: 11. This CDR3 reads CASSSLTSGRAGGGELFF. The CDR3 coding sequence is TGCGCCAGCAGCTCCTTGACTAGCGGGAGGGCCGGTGGCGGGGAGCTGTTTTTT.

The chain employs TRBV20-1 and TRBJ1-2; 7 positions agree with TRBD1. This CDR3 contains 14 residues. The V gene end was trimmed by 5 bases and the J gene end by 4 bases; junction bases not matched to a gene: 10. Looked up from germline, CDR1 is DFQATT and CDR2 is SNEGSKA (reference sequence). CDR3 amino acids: CSAFTGARGYGYTF. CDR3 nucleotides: TGCAGTGCTTTTACAGGGGCCAGGGGCTATGGCTACACCTTC.

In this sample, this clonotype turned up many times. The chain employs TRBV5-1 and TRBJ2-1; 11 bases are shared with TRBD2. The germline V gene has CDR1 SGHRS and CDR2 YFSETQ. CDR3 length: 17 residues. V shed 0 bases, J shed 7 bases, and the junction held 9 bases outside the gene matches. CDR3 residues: CASSLEIAGGPGNEQFF. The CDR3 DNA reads TGCGCCAGCAGCTTGGAAATAGCGGGGGGGCCCGGGAATGAGCAGTTCTTC.

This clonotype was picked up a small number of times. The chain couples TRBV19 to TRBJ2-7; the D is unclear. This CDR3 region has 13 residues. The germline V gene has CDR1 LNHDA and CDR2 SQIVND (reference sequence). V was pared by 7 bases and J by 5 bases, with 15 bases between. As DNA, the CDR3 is TGTGCCAGTAATAAGGGCAGGAAGGACGAGCAGTACTTC. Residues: CASNKGRKDEQYF.

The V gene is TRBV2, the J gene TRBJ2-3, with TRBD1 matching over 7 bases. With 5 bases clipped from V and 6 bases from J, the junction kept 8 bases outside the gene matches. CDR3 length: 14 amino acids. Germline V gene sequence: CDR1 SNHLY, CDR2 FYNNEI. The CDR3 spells CASSLSGGGDTQYF. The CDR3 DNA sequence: TGTGCCAGCAGTTTATCAGGGGGTGGGGATACGCAGTATTTT. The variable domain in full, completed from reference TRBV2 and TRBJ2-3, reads EPEVTQTPSHQVTQMGQEVILRCVPISNHLYFYWYRQILGQKVEFLVSFYNNEISEKSEIFDDQFSVERPDGSNFTLKIRSTKLEDSAMYFCASSLSGGGDTQYFGPGTRLTVL.

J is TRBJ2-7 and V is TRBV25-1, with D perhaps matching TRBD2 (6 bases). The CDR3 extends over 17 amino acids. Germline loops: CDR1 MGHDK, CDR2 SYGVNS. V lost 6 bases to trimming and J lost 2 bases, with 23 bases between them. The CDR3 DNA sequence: TGTGCCAGCAGCGTTCGGTTTGTGATCAGCGGGCCCTACGAGCAGTACTTC. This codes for CASSVRFVISGPYEQYF.

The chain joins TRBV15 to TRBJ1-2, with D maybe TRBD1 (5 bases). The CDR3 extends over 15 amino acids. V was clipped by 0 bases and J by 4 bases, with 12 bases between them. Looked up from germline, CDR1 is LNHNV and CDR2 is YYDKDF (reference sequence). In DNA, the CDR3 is TGTGCCACCAGCAGAGATGTGAGGGGTTCCTATGGCTACACCTTC. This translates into CATSRDVRGSYGYTF.

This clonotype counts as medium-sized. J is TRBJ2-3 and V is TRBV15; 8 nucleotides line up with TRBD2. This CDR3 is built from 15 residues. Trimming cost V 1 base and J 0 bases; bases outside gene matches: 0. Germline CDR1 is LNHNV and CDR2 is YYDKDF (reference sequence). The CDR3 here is CATSRASGSTDTQYF. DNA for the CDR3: TGTGCCACCAGCAGAGCTAGCGGGAGCACAGATACGCAGTATTTT.

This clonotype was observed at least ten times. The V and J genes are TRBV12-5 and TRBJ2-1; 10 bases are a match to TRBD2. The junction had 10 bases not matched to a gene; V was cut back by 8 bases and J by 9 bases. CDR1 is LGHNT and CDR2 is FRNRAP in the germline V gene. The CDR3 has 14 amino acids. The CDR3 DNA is TGTGCTAGTCGTTCCAGCGGGGGGGGTACTGAGCAGTTCTTC. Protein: CASRSSGGGTEQFF.

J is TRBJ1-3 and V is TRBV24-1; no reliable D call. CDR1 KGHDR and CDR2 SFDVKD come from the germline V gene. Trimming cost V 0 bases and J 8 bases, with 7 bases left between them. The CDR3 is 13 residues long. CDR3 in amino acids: CATSDLGGYTIYF. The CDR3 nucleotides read TGTGCCACCAGTGATTTGGGTGGCTACACCATATATTTT.

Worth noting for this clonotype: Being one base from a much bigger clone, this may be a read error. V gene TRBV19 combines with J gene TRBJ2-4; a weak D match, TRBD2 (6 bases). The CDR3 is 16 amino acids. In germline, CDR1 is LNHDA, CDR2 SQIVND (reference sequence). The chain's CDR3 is CASSKDGGKAKSIQYF. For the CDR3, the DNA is TGTGCCAGTAGTAAAGACGGGGGTAAAGCCAAAAGCATTCAGTACTTC.

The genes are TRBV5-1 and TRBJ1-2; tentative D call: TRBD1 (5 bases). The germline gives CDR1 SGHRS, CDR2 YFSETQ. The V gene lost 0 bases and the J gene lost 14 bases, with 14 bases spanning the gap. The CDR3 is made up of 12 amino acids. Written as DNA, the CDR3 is TGCGCCAGCAGCTTGGGACAGCGGGAATATACCTTC. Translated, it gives CASSLGQREYTF. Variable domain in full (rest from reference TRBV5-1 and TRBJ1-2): KAGVTQTPRYLIKTRGQQVTLSCSPISGHRSVSWYQQTPGQGLQFLFEYFSETQRNKGNFPGRFSGRQFSNSRSEMNVSTLELGDSALYLCASSLGQREYTFGSGTRLTVV.

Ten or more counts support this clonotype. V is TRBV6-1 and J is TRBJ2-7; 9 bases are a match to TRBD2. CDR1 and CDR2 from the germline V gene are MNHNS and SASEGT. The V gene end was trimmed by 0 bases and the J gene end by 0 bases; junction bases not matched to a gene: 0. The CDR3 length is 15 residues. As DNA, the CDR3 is TGTGCCAGCAGTGAAGCTAGCGGGAGCTCCTACGAGCAGTACTTC. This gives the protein CASSEASGSSYEQYF.